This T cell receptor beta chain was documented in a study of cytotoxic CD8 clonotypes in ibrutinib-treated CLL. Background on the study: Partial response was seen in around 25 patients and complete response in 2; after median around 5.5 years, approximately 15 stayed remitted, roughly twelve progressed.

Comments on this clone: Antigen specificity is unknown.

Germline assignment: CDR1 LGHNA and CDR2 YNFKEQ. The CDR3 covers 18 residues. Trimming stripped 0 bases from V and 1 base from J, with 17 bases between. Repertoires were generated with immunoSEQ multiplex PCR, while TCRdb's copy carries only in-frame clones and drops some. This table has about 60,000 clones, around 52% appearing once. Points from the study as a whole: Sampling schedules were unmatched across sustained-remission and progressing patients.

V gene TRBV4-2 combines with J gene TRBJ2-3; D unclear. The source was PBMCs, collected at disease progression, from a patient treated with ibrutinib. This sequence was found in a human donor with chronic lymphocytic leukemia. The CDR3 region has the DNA TGTGCCAGCAGCCAAGATGAGAGCCATAGTTGGGGCACAGATACGCAGTATTTT. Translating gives CASSQDESHSWGTDTQYF.